The clone carrying this T cell receptor (beta chain) was seen once. The sample originates from a study of cytotoxic CD8 clonotypes in ibrutinib-treated CLL. The germline V gene encodes CDR1 ENHRY and CDR2 SYGVKD. V gave up 6 bases and J gave up 5 bases; unmatched junction bases: 7. This CDR3 comprises 15 residues. The table came from immunoSEQ multiplex PCR; TCRdb's copy has only in-frame clones and leaves some out. The sample consists of around 310,000 clones, about 80% of them appearing once. Sequences were derived from PBMCs, sampled before ibrutinib treatment. The TCR originated in a human donor with chronic lymphocytic leukemia. J is TRBJ2-1 and V is TRBV10-3, with TRBD1 matching 10 bases. The CDR3 DNA reads TGTGCCATCAGACCGGGACAGGGGAAAAACAATGAGCAGTTCTTC. Its translation is CAIRPGQGKNNEQFF.